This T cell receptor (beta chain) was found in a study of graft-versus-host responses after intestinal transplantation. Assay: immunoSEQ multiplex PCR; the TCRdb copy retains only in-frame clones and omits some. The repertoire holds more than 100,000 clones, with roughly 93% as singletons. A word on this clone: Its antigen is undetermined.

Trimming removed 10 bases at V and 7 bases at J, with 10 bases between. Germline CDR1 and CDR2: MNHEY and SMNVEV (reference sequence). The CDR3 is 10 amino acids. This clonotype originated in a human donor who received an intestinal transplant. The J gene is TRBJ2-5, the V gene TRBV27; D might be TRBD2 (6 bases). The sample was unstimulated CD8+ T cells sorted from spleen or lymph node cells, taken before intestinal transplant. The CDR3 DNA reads TGTGCCACGGGAGTCGGGACCCAGTACTTC. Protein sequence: CATGVGTQYF.